Following are 30 T cell receptor beta chains from one sample sequenced in a study of identical twins. From the 5' RACE reads, TCRdb called clonotypes with MiXCR, one entry per CDR3 protein. The profile shows around 250,000 distinct CDR3 sequences, about 7% of them singletons. This sample was shared with a second study, whose subject was yellow fever vaccine responses in identical twins.

The sequencing sample was made of memory (CD45RO+) T cells sorted from blood. These receptors came from a woman between 18 and 29 years old in good health.

This clonotype was picked up many times. The V and J genes are TRBV7-7 and TRBJ2-1, with TRBD2 as a possible D gene (6 bases). This CDR3 has 13 residues. Germline V gene lookup returns CDR1 SSHAT and CDR2 FNYEAQ (reference sequence). The ends were cut back, 5 bases at V and 9 bases at J, with 14 bases in the middle. CDR3 region: CASSNTMGGEQFF. In DNA, the CDR3 is TGTGCCAGCAGCAACACCATGGGGGGTGAGCAGTTCTTC.

The chain couples TRBV11-2 to TRBJ2-7; TRBD2 is a possible D gene (6 bases). Germline lookup yields CDR1 SGHAT and CDR2 FQNNGV. Trimming removed 4 bases from V and 5 bases from J, with 9 bases in between. The CDR3 has 12 residues. CDR3 amino acids: CASSSRGDEQYV. The CDR3 bases are TGTGCCAGCAGCTCGCGGGGAGACGAGCAGTACGTC.

The chain recombines TRBV12-3 or TRBV12-4 with TRBJ2-2, with D unresolved. V gave up 1 base and J gave up 5 bases, with 11 bases separating them. This CDR3 has 15 amino acids. In DNA form, the CDR3 reads TGTGCCAGCAGTTTAGGGGCAGGCCGAACCGGGGAGCTGTTTTTT. This translates into CASSLGAGRTGELFF.

This clonotype has a handful of counts. The chain carries TRBV7-9 and TRBJ1-6; D gene unclear. Germline V CDR1 and CDR2: SEHNR, FQNEAQ (reference sequence). Trimming removed 5 bases at V and 5 bases at J, with 10 bases between. This CDR3 has 14 amino acids. The CDR3 DNA is TGTGCCAGCAGCCCCGAGAGGGATAATTCACCCCTCCACTTT. The encoded protein is CASSPERDNSPLHF.

This chain links TRBV9 with TRBJ1-5, with 10 bases identical to TRBD1. This CDR3 has 14 amino acids. Germline CDR1 reads SGDLS; CDR2 reads YYNGEE. With V trimmed by 3 bases and J by 4 bases, 1 base remained unmatched. CDR3 loop: CASSADRGNQPQHF. CDR3 DNA sequence: TGTGCCAGCAGCGCGGACAGGGGGAATCAGCCCCAGCATTTT.

The chain uses TRBV5-6 and TRBJ2-5; D possibly uses TRBD1 or TRBD2 (6 bases each). V was trimmed by 1 base and J by 3 bases, leaving 13 bases between them. Germline CDR1 reads SGHDT; CDR2 reads YYEEEE. This CDR3 is built from 15 residues. CDR3 region: CASSLFSGGKETQYF. For the CDR3, the DNA is TGTGCCAGCAGCTTGTTTTCCGGGGGCAAAGAGACCCAGTACTTC.

This clonotype was recorded at least ten times. V usage is TRBV12-3 or TRBV12-4 and J usage is TRBJ1-1, with a tentative D call TRBD1 (6 bases). V was pared by 5 bases and J by 4 bases, with 17 bases between. The CDR3 contains 15 residues. This CDR3 is CASSARGEWGTEAFF. The CDR3 DNA follows: TGTGCCAGCAGTGCGAGGGGGGAATGGGGCACTGAAGCTTTCTTT.

In this sample, this clonotype turned up many times. The chain uses TRBV5-1 and TRBJ1-1, with a possible D match to TRBD1 (5 bases). This CDR3 has 13 amino acids. The V gene lost 0 bases and the J gene lost 4 bases, with 7 bases spanning the gap. CDR1 is SGHRS, CDR2 YFSETQ, per germline. The CDR3 DNA reads TGCGCCAGCAGCTTGGGGGGGAGCACTGAAGCTTTCTTT. It yields the protein CASSLGGSTEAFF.

This clonotype was counted only a few times. The chain couples TRBV28 to TRBJ2-5; D is unresolved. CDR3 length: 15 residues. The germline V gene encodes CDR1 MDHEN and CDR2 SYDVKM. Trimming pared 1 base from V and 2 bases from J, leaving 11 bases between. Written as DNA, the CDR3 is TGTGCCAGCAGTTTATCCGTTTTGGGGCAAGAGACCCAGTACTTC. This gives the protein CASSLSVLGQETQYF.

This clonotype was observed at least ten times. The V and J genes are TRBV7-9 and TRBJ1-2; D unresolved. CDR1 and CDR2 (germline): SEHNR, FQNEAQ (reference sequence). Trimming stripped 1 base from V and 1 base from J, with 10 bases between. The CDR3 covers 15 residues. The CDR3 sequence: CASSLGGSRNYGYTF. In nucleotides, the CDR3 is TGTGCCAGCAGCTTAGGTGGCAGTCGTAACTATGGCTACACCTTC.

This clonotype was observed many times. J is TRBJ1-1 and V is TRBV5-1; 8 positions agree with TRBD1. Germline assignment: CDR1 SGHRS and CDR2 YFSETQ. The CDR3 has 15 residues. J gave up 0 bases and V 4 bases, and 5 bases lay outside the gene matches. CDR3 region: CASSIGTGLNTEAFF. The CDR3 coding sequence is TGCGCCAGCAGCATCGGGACAGGCCTGAACACTGAAGCTTTCTTT.

This rearrangement joins TRBV27 to TRBJ1-1; D is undetermined. V was clipped by 2 bases and J by 0 bases, with 10 bases between them. This CDR3 has 15 residues. Germline loops: CDR1 MNHEY, CDR2 SMNVEV (reference sequence). The CDR3 reads CASSLAGFMNTEAFF. The CDR3 bases are TGTGCCAGCAGTTTAGCAGGATTCATGAACACTGAAGCTTTCTTT.

A few counts support this clonotype. This chain links TRBV6-5 with TRBJ1-1; D is ambiguous. CDR1 is MNHEY, CDR2 SVGAGI, per germline. This CDR3 contains 12 residues. V was shortened by 7 bases and J by 9 bases, with 15 bases between the two germline ends. The CDR3 sequence: CASNTDLGKAFF. Here the CDR3 DNA reads TGTGCCAGCAATACAGACTTGGGCAAAGCTTTCTTT.

This clonotype was detected many times. This chain connects TRBV12-3 or TRBV12-4 to TRBJ1-5; D unclear. This CDR3 region has 15 residues. Between the trimmed V and J ends, which lost 4 bases and 4 bases, there was a span of 14 bases. CDR3 DNA: TGTGCCAGCAGTTCGTTTGGAGGGAATAATCAGCCCCAGCATTTT. Residues: CASSSFGGNNQPQHF.

The V and J genes are TRBV18 and TRBJ2-2; D gene uncertain. Per germline, CDR1 KGHSH and CDR2 LQKENI. There are 14 residues in the CDR3. Trimming stripped 3 bases from V and 3 bases from J, with 8 bases between. The CDR3 DNA sequence: TGTGCCAGCTCACCGGACCACTACACCGGGGAGCTGTTTTTT. It is translated as CASSPDHYTGELFF.

This clonotype was observed many times. This chain joins TRBV12-3 or TRBV12-4 and TRBJ2-3; possibly TRBD2 for D (6 bases). The length of the CDR3 is 16 residues. The V end was cut by 3 bases, the J end by 1 base, with 14 bases between. CDR3 protein: CASSFSGTLGTDTQYF. CDR3 DNA sequence: TGTGCCAGCAGTTTCTCTGGGACTTTGGGCACAGATACGCAGTATTTT.

This clonotype was seen more than once but under ten times. The gene calls are TRBV7-3 and TRBJ2-2; 7 bases align to TRBD2. Trimming cost V 6 bases and J 2 bases; bases outside gene matches: 9. There are 16 residues in the CDR3. Per the germline V gene, CDR1 is SGHTA and CDR2 is FQGTGA. In nucleotides, the CDR3 is TGTGCCAGCAGGGGTAACAGCGGGATTAACACCGGGGAGCTGTTTTTT. Protein sequence: CASRGNSGINTGELFF.

Many counts were recorded for this clonotype. The rearrangement uses TRBV5-1 and TRBJ2-2, with TRBD2 matching over 14 bases. This CDR3 spans 18 amino acids. Germline V gene data show CDR1 as SGHRS and CDR2 as YFSETQ. V was pared by 4 bases and J by 4 bases, with 9 bases of the junction left unmatched. CDR3 nucleotide sequence: TGCGCCAGCAGCCCCTCCCGGACTAGCGGGGGGCCCACCGGGGAGCTGTTTTTT. Translation gives CASSPSRTSGGPTGELFF.

This clonotype was seen many times. The V and J genes are TRBV15 and TRBJ1-4, with D unclear. V shed 4 bases and J shed 9 bases, with 12 bases lying between them. CDR1 and CDR2 from the germline V gene are LNHNV and YYDKDF (reference sequence). The CDR3 spans 13 residues. The CDR3 DNA sequence: TGTGCCACCAGCACGATGGATGGAAAAAAACTGTTTTTT. This codes for CATSTMDGKKLFF.

The CDR3 loop reads CASSVSGFTEAFF. The DNA for the CDR3 is TGTGCCAGCAGCGTATCGGGGTTTACTGAAGCTTTCTTT. The genes are TRBV9 and TRBJ1-1, with D unclear. Germline V gene data show CDR1 as SGDLS and CDR2 as YYNGEE. V was clipped by 1 base and J by 5 bases, with 9 bases between them. The CDR3 spans 13 residues.

V usage is TRBV20-1 and J usage is TRBJ2-3; D might be TRBD1 (5 bases). Germline CDR1 and CDR2: DFQATT and SNEGSKA (reference sequence). CDR3 length: 14 residues. The V end was cut by 0 bases, the J end by 4 bases, with 11 bases between. The CDR3 DNA is TGCAGTGCTAGAGATCAACAGGACCCAGATACGCAGTATTTT. Its translation is CSARDQQDPDTQYF.

The rearrangement uses TRBV5-5 and TRBJ2-2; D unresolved. V was cut by 0 bases and J by 5 bases, with 14 bases left in between. The CDR3 runs 16 residues. In germline, CDR1 is SGHKS, CDR2 YYEKEE (reference sequence). The CDR3: CASSLAPVDGTGELFF. CDR3 DNA: TGTGCCAGCAGCTTGGCACCAGTCGACGGGACCGGGGAGCTGTTTTTT.

The gene calls are TRBV7-9 and TRBJ2-5; possible D gene TRBD1, 6 bases. Trimming stripped 5 bases from V and 5 bases from J, with 15 bases between. Germline CDR1 reads SEHNR; CDR2 reads FQNEAQ (reference sequence). The CDR3 extends over 14 amino acids. CDR3 loop: CASSASGAGETQYF. The CDR3 DNA is TGTGCCAGCAGCGCCTCAGGGGCAGGGGAGACCCAGTACTTC.

This clonotype was counted at least ten times. The V gene is TRBV14, the J gene TRBJ2-1, with 10 bases matching TRBD2. The germline V gene encodes CDR1 SGHDN and CDR2 FVKESK. There are 15 residues in the CDR3. V was clipped by 4 bases and J by 6 bases; unmatched bases: 6. The DNA of the CDR3 is TGTGCCAGCAGCCGGCTAGCGGGGGTGGGCAATGAGCAGTTCTTC. This encodes CASSRLAGVGNEQFF. The whole variable domain, filled in from reference TRBV14 and TRBJ2-1, reads EAGVTQFPSHSVIEKGQTVTLRCDPISGHDNLYWYRRVMGKEIKFLLHFVKESKQDESGMPNNRFLAERTGGTYSTLKVQPAELEDSGVYFCASSRLAGVGNEQFFGPGTRLTVL.

This chain connects TRBV3-1 to TRBJ2-7; TRBD2 agrees at 7 bases. V lost 1 base to trimming and J lost 0 bases; unmatched junction nucleotides: 9. This CDR3 region has 17 residues. The germline gives CDR1 LGHDT, CDR2 YNNKEL (reference sequence). The CDR3, as DNA: TGTGCCAGCAGCCAAGGGGCTAGCGGATTGAACTCCTACGAGCAGTACTTC. It specifies CASSQGASGLNSYEQYF.

This chain uses TRBV28 with TRBJ1-6; maybe TRBD1 (5 bases). V shed 7 bases and J shed 8 bases, with 21 bases lying between them. The CDR3 spans 16 residues. The germline CDR1 and CDR2 sequences are MDHEN and SYDVKM. CDR3 sequence reads: CASTMRGPVGDSPLHF. CDR3 sequence (DNA): TGTGCCAGCACCATGAGGGGTCCCGTTGGTGATTCACCCCTCCACTTT. Full variable domain (outside the CDR3, taken from reference TRBV28 and TRBJ1-6): DVKVTQSSRYLVKRTGEKVFLECVQDMDHENMFWYRQDPGLGLRLIYFSYDVKMKEKGDIPEGYSVSREKKERFSLILESASTNQTSMYLCASTMRGPVGDSPLHFGNGTRLTVT.

This clonotype was seen more than once but under ten times. This chain connects TRBV10-3 to TRBJ2-3; D uncertain. CDR1 and CDR2 (germline): ENHRY, SYGVKD. The V end lost 4 bases, the J end lost 0 bases, and 8 bases lay between the germline ends. This CDR3 contains 14 residues. The CDR3 sequence: CAISVRTSTDTQYF. The CDR3 nucleotides read TGTGCCATCAGTGTGCGTACTAGCACAGATACGCAGTATTTT.

This clonotype turned up a few times. This chain joins TRBV28 and TRBJ2-1, with 13 bases fitting TRBD2. With 8 bases clipped from V and 6 bases from J, the junction kept 4 bases outside the gene matches. The CDR3 length is 14 residues. Germline V gives CDR1 MDHEN, CDR2 SYDVKM. The CDR3 nucleotides are TGTGCCAGCCTCACTAGCGGGAGGGCCAATGAGCAGTTCTTC. Amino acid sequence: CASLTSGRANEQFF. Supplemented by reference TRBV28 and TRBJ2-1, the full variable domain reads DVKVTQSSRYLVKRTGEKVFLECVQDMDHENMFWYRQDPGLGLRLIYFSYDVKMKEKGDIPEGYSVSREKKERFSLILESASTNQTSMYLCASLTSGRANEQFFGPGTRLTVL.

A few counts support this clonotype. V is TRBV27 and J is TRBJ2-1, with 8 bases that match TRBD1. CDR3 size: 14 residues. Trimming removed 6 bases from V and 7 bases from J; junction bases left unmatched: 8. Germline V gives CDR1 MNHEY, CDR2 SMNVEV (reference sequence). This chain's CDR3 is CASSARQGKNEQFF. As DNA, the CDR3 is TGTGCCAGCAGCGCCCGACAGGGGAAAAATGAGCAGTTCTTC.

This clonotype was recorded a few times. J is TRBJ2-2 and V is TRBV6-2 or TRBV6-3; D possibly corresponds to TRBD2 (5 bases). Trimming removed 0 bases at V and 0 bases at J, with 5 bases between. CDR1 and CDR2 (germline): MNHEY, SVGEGT. The CDR3 totals 15 residues. CDR3 DNA sequence: TGTGCCAGCAGTTACTCACTAGCGAACACCGGGGAGCTGTTTTTT. It encodes CASSYSLANTGELFF.